The clone carrying this T cell receptor (beta chain) showed up just a few times. This sample was included in a study of T cells after yellow fever vaccination. The 5'RACE template-switching step produced TCR cDNA and added a universal primer site and UMIs. TCRdb re-analysed the 5' RACE reads in MiXCR, keeping a single row per CDR3 protein. This sample has about 200,000 distinct CDR3 sequences, with 3.2% found just once. Deletions cut 1 base from V and 1 base from J, with 5 bases between. The CDR3 spans 13 residues. Germline V gives CDR1 SGHRS, CDR2 YFSETQ. The sequences come from CD4+ T cells sorted from PBMCs, collected 10 days after the yellow fever booster vaccination. The gene calls are TRBV5-1 and TRBJ1-1; D is ambiguous. The origin of this receptor is a man aged 18 to 29 who received the YFV17D yellow fever vaccine. The CDR3 here is CASSLYSNTEAFF. The CDR3 DNA is TGCGCCAGCAGCTTGTATTCGAACACTGAAGCTTTCTTT.